The table lists the clone carrying this TCR beta chain with a few counts. Its antigen is not known. The Oncomine TCR Beta short-read assay sequenced DNA from cultured CD4+ T cells. Genomic DNA was taken out of cultured CD4+ T cells by extraction. TCRdb used MiXCR to reprocess the PCR reads, holding one entry per CDR3 protein. Of about 21,000 distinct CDR3 sequences listed, over 60% are singletons. This record belongs to a study of vaccination and CD4 T cells after COVID-19. Study summary: Stimulation of the cells used overlapping spike peptide pools from SARS-CoV-2 and from the common cold coronaviruses HCoV-NL63, HCoV-OC43 and HCoV-229E.

Treatment indicated: 10-day PBMC culture with coronavirus spike peptide pools or control peptides (ViraFEST assay). T cells were expanded with peptide pools, and expanded clonotypes were identified by TCR sequencing. Two million PBMCs went into each well for culture with 7.5 to 10 IU/ml IL-2 and around 10 ug/ml peptide pools. Trimming took 0 bases from V and 8 from J; bases not matched to a gene: 13. Germline V gives CDR1 MNHEY, CDR2 SVGAGI. The CDR3 totals 18 residues. The specimen was CD4+ T cells from blood, cultured in vitro. The clonotype originates from a human donor who had recovered from COVID-19. The J gene is TRBJ1-6, the V gene TRBV6-5, with 7 nucleotides matching TRBD1. The CDR3 loop reads CASSYSGGGRGFDSPLHF. In DNA, the CDR3 is TGTGCCAGCAGTTACTCTGGGGGGGGCAGGGGGTTTGATTCACCCCTCCACTTT.